The rows below give T cell receptor beta chains drawn from one sample of a study of blood T cell repertoires in COVID-19. The data were produced by immunoSEQ multiplex PCR, yet TCRdb's version contains in-frame clones alone and is incomplete. The top ten hold 15% to 19% of the sample, which has a few hundred thousand clones, 80% to 85% seen once. Sequenced sample: peripheral blood. These TCRs come from a person aged 70 to 85 with COVID-19, enrolled during active disease. The CDR3 runs from the conserved cysteine through the conserved F or W. D genes are given only for firm matches. Some rows mark clone size as missing; the rest say once, few, many or name a class of expanded clone.

V gene,clone size,J gene,D gene,CDR3 length,CDR3 protein,CDR3 DNA
TRBV5-6,.,TRBJ1-2,.,13,CASSLFGMGGYTF,TGTGCCAGCAGCTTGTTCGGGATGGGTGGCTACACCTTC
TRBV13,few,TRBJ2-7,TRBD2,16,CASSLGVIAGGGKQYF,TGTGCCAGCAGCTTAGGAGTTATTGCGGGAGGGGGGAAGCAGTACTTC
TRBV19,once,TRBJ1-1,.,15,CASSPSWTANTEAFF,TGTGCCAGTAGTCCCTCGTGGACAGCAAACACTGAAGCTTTCTTT
TRBV28,.,TRBJ1-5,.,15,CASRPARGAGQPQHF,TGTGCCAGCAGACCCGCGCGGGGGGCTGGTCAGCCCCAGCATTTT
TRBV9,.,TRBJ1-1,.,13,CASSPGLQPEAFF,TGTGCCAGCAGCCCAGGATTACAGCCTGAAGCTTTCTTT
TRBV24-1,.,TRBJ2-5,TRBD2,13,CATSDPPGGTQYF,TGTGCCACCAGTGATCCGCCGGGGGGGACCCAGTACTTC
TRBV19,.,TRBJ1-6,TRBD1,15,CASSRGQGAASPLHF,TGTGCCAGTAGCCGAGGACAGGGGGCTGCTTCACCCCTCCACTTT
TRBV6-6,many,TRBJ2-2,.,15,CASSLQGMKGGELFF,TGTGCCAGCAGTTTACAGGGAATGAAGGGCGGGGAGCTGTTTTTT
TRBV5-6,.,TRBJ1-5,.,12,CASSLATGPQHF,TGTGCCAGCAGCTTGGCTACGGGGCCCCAGCATTTT
TRBV6-2/TRBV6-3,.,TRBJ1-5,TRBD1,17,CASSYAPGQGFLQPQHF,TGTGCCAGCAGTTACGCGCCGGGACAGGGTTTTTTGCAGCCCCAGCATTTT
TRBV27,once,TRBJ2-3,TRBD2,17,CASSLGLAGTSTDTQYF,TGTGCCAGCAGTTTAGGGCTAGCGGGGACAAGCACAGATACGCAGTATTTT
TRBV29-1,many,TRBJ1-3,TRBD1,13,CSAPGTDRNTIYF,TGCAGCGCTCCGGGGACAGATAGAAACACCATATATTTT
TRBV29-1,once,TRBJ2-3,TRBD2,15,CSVVGWREGRDTQYF,TGCAGCGTTGTGGGTTGGCGGGAGGGCCGTGATACGCAGTATTTT
TRBV27,.,TRBJ2-2,TRBD2,16,CASSYAGTTNTGELFF,TGTGCCAGCAGCTATGCGGGGACTACGAACACCGGGGAGCTGTTTTTT
TRBV19,.,TRBJ1-6,.,12,CASSRESSPLHF,TGTGCCAGTAGCAGGGAAAGTTCACCCCTCCACTTT
TRBV19,once,TRBJ1-3,TRBD1,15,CAASTTGGGGNTIYF,TGTGCTGCCAGTACTACAGGGGGCGGTGGAAACACCATATATTTT
TRBV30,many,TRBJ1-1,.,12,CASDRSVAEAFF,TGTGCATCGGACAGATCGGTCGCTGAAGCTTTCTTT
TRBV2,.,TRBJ1-5,TRBD1,15,CASSRTGEQGQPQHF,TGTGCCAGCAGCCGAACAGGGGAACAGGGTCAGCCCCAGCATTTT
TRBV3-1/TRBV3-2,.,TRBJ1-1,.,14,CASSPHVKGLGAFF,TGTGCCAGCAGCCCCCACGTAAAGGGGTTGGGAGCTTTCTTT
TRBV19,.,TRBJ2-7,TRBD2,14,CASSMAGGSYEQYF,TGTGCCAGTAGTATGGCGGGAGGTTCCTACGAGCAGTACTTC
TRBV7-9,few,TRBJ1-3,.,16,CASREVLGGRGNTIYF,TGTGCCAGCAGGGAGGTCCTTGGTGGCAGGGGAAACACCATATATTTT
TRBV10-2,.,TRBJ1-1,.,13,CASSEPGGPEAFF,TGCGCCAGCAGTGAGCCGGGGGGCCCTGAAGCTTTCTTT
TRBV4-1,.,TRBJ2-5,TRBD2,17,CASSRVGTSGTKETQYF,TGCGCCAGCAGCCGAGTCGGGACTAGCGGGACTAAAGAGACCCAGTACTTC
TRBV25-1,.,TRBJ2-7,TRBD1,15,CASSARTGEGYEQYF,TGTGCCAGCAGTGCCCGGACAGGGGAGGGGTACGAGCAGTACTTC
TRBV9,few,TRBJ1-2,TRBD1,15,CASSVEGQGIYGYTF,TGTGCCAGCAGCGTAGAGGGACAGGGGATCTATGGCTACACCTTC
TRBV6-2/TRBV6-3,.,TRBJ2-1,.,12,CASSSHAGSQFF,TGTGCCAGCAGTTCCCACGCGGGATCGCAGTTCTTC
TRBV7-9,.,TRBJ2-3,TRBD1,15,CASSLYRGVSDTQYF,TGTGCCAGCAGCTTATACAGGGGGGTCTCAGATACGCAGTATTTT
TRBV19,.,TRBJ1-5,TRBD1,13,CATGGQSNQPQHF,TGTGCCACCGGGGGACAGAGCAATCAGCCCCAGCATTTT
TRBV5-1,.,TRBJ2-3,.,14,CASSLGTITDTQYF,TGCGCCAGCAGCTTGGGCACAATCACAGATACGCAGTATTTT
TRBV7-2,few,TRBJ1-6,.,14,CASSLGRGEVSLHF,TGTGCCAGCAGCTTAGGCCGGGGGGAGGTATCCCTCCACTTT
TRBV12-3/TRBV12-4,.,TRBJ2-3,TRBD2,13,CASIALAGTTQYF,TGTGCCAGCATCGCCCTAGCGGGGACTACGCAGTATTTT
TRBV6-5,.,TRBJ1-6,.,14,CASSASAFNSPLHF,TGTGCCAGCAGCGCCAGTGCATTTAATTCACCCCTCCACTTT
TRBV4-3,many,TRBJ1-3,TRBD1,17,CASSRAATGLSGNTIYF,TGCGCCAGCAGCCGGGCCGCGACAGGGCTCTCTGGAAACACCATATATTTT
TRBV5-4,.,TRBJ2-3,TRBD2,17,CASSSPGLAGVRDTQYF,TGTGCCAGCAGCTCCCCGGGACTAGCGGGAGTAAGGGATACGCAGTATTTT
TRBV5-4,.,TRBJ1-4,.,14,CASSNQVTNEKLFF,TGTGCCAGCAGCAATCAGGTGACTAATGAAAAACTGTTTTTT
TRBV3-1/TRBV3-2,.,TRBJ2-5,.,15,CASSQAALGAETQYF,TGTGCCAGCAGCCAAGCGGCTTTAGGGGCGGAGACCCAGTACTTC
TRBV5-6,.,TRBJ1-3,.,12,CASSSFGNTIYF,TGTGCCAGCAGCTCATTCGGAAACACCATATATTTT
TRBV9,.,TRBJ1-5,TRBD1,15,CASSVGQGLNQPQHF,TGTGCCAGCAGCGTAGGACAGGGTCTTAATCAGCCCCAGCATTTT
TRBV10-3,.,TRBJ2-5,.,15,CAISESNAGVETQYF,TGTGCCATCAGTGAGTCGAACGCAGGGGTTGAGACCCAGTACTTC
TRBV28,.,TRBJ2-1,.,14,CASSLRQGGAVQFF,TGTGCCAGCAGTTTGAGGCAGGGGGGTGCAGTCCAGTTCTTC
TRBV6-2/TRBV6-3,.,TRBJ1-5,.,16,CASSYLTVNSNQPQHF,TGTGCCAGCAGTTACCTGACAGTCAATAGCAATCAGCCCCAGCATTTT
TRBV7-2,.,TRBJ2-3,TRBD2,14,CASSPLATGGTQYF,TGTGCCAGCAGCCCGCTAGCGACGGGGGGGACGCAGTATTTT
TRBV6-5,.,TRBJ1-1,.,12,CASNRGNTEAFF,TGTGCCAGCAATCGGGGGAACACTGAAGCTTTCTTT
TRBV28,.,TRBJ2-7,TRBD2,12,CASSPGTSGIYF,TGTGCCAGCAGTCCCGGGACTAGCGGGATTTACTTC
TRBV19,.,TRBJ1-1,.,14,CASLGQQMNTEAFF,TGTGCCAGCTTAGGACAGCAGATGAACACTGAAGCTTTCTTT
TRBV19,.,TRBJ2-1,.,18,CASSPRGSGSFSYNEQFF,TGTGCCAGTAGTCCCAGGGGGAGCGGGAGTTTCTCCTACAATGAGCAGTTCTTC
TRBV7-2,.,TRBJ2-5,TRBD2,15,CASSLRRLAGETQYF,TGTGCCAGCAGCTTACGCCGACTAGCAGGAGAGACCCAGTACTTC
TRBV7-9,.,TRBJ2-3,TRBD1,15,CASSSGTALTDTQYF,TGTGCCAGCAGTTCCGGGACAGCACTCACAGATACGCAGTATTTT